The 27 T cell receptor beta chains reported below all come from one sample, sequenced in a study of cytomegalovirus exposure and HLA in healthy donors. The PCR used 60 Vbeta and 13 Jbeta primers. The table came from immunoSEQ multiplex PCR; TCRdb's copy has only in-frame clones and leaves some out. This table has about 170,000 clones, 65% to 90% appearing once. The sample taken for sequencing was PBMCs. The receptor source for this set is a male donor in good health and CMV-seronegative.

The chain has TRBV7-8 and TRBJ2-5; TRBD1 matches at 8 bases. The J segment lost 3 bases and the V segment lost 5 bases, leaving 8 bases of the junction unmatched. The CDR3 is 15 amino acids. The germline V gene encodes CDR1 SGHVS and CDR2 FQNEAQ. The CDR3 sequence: CASSPRTGNKETQYF. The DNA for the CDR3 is TGTGCCAGCAGCCCCCGGACAGGGAATAAAGAGACCCAGTACTTC.

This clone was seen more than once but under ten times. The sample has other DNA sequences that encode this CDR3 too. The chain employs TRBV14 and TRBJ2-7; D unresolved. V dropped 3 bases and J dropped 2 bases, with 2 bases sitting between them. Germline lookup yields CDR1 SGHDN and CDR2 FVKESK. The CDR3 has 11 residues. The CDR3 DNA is TGTGCCAGCAGCCATACCTACGAGCAGTACTTC. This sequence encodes CASSHTYEQYF.

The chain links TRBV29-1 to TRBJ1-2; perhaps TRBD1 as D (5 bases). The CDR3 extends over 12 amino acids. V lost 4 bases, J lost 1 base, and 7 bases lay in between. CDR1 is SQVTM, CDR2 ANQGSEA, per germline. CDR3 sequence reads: CSVGGDNYGYTF. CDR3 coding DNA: TGCAGCGTTGGGGGGGATAACTATGGCTACACCTTC. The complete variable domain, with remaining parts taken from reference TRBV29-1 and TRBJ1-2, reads SAVISQKPSRDICQRGTSLTIQCQVDSQVTMMFWYRQQPGQSLTLIATANQGSEATYESGFVIDKFPISRPNLTFSTLTVSNMSPEDSSIYLCSVGGDNYGYTFGSGTRLTVV.

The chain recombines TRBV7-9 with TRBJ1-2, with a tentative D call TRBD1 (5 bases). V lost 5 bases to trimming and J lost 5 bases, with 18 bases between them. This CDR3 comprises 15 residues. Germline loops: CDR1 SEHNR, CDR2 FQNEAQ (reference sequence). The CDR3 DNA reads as TGTGCCAGCAGCCCCCGCAGTGCCGGGGGGTATGGCTACACCTTC. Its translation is CASSPRSAGGYGYTF. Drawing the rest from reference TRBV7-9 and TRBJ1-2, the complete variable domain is DTGVSQNPRHKITKRGQNVTFRCDPISEHNRLYWYRQTLGQGPEFLTYFQNEAQLEKSRLLSDRFSAERPKGSFSTLEIQRTEQGDSAMYLCASSPRSAGGYGYTFGSGTRLTVV.

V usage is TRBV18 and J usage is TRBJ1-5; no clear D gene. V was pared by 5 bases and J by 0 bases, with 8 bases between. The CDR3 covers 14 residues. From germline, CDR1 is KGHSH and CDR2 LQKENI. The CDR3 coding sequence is TGTGCCAGCTCATCTGGAGATAGCAATCAGCCCCAGCATTTT. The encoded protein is CASSSGDSNQPQHF.

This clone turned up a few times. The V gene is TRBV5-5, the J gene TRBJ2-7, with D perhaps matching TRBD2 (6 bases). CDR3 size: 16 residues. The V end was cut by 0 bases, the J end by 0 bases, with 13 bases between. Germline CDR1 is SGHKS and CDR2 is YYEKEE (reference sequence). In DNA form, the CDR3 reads TGTGCCAGCAGCTTGGCCGGACGGGAGAGCTCCTACGAGCAGTACTTC. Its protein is CASSLAGRESSYEQYF.

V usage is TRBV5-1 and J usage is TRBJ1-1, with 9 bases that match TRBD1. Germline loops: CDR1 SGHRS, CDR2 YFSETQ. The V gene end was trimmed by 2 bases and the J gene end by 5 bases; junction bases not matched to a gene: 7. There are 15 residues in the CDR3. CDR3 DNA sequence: TGCGCCAGCAGCTTCCTGGACAGGGGAGGGACTGAAGCTTTCTTT. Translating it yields CASSFLDRGGTEAFF.

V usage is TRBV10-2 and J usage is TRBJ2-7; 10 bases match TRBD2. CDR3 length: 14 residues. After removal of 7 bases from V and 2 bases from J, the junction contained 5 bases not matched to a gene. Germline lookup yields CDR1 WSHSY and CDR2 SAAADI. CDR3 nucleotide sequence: TGCGCCAGCACGGCTAGCGGGGGCACCTACGAGCAGTACTTC. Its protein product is CASTASGGTYEQYF.

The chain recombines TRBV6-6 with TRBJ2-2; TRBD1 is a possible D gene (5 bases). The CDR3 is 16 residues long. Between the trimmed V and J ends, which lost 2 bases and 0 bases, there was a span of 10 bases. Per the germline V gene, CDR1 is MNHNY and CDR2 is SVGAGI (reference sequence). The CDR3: CASSYAGMANTGELFF. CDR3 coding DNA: TGTGCCAGCAGTTACGCAGGGATGGCGAACACCGGGGAGCTGTTTTTT.

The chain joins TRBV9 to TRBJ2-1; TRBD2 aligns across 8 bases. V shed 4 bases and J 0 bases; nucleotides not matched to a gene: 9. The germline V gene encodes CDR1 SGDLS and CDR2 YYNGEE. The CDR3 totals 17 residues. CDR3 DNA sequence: TGTGCCAGCAGCCCCCGGGGGGGGGCGAGCTCCTACAATGAGCAGTTCTTC. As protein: CASSPRGGASSYNEQFF.

The CDR3 loop is CATVGTSAFSYNEQFF. The CDR3, as DNA: TGTGCCACCGTGGGGACTAGCGCTTTTTCCTACAATGAGCAGTTCTTC. The V and J genes are TRBV27 and TRBJ2-1; 10 bases are a match to TRBD2. The CDR3 is 16 amino acids. J gave up 1 base and V 10 bases, and 10 bases lay outside the gene matches. Germline values: CDR1 MNHEY, CDR2 SMNVEV (reference sequence).

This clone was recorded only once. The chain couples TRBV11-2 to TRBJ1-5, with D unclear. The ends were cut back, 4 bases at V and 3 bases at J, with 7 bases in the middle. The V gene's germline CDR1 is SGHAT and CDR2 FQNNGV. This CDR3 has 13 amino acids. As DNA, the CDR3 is TGTGCCAGCAGCTACGCGTACAATCAGCCCCAGCATTTT. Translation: CASSYAYNQPQHF.

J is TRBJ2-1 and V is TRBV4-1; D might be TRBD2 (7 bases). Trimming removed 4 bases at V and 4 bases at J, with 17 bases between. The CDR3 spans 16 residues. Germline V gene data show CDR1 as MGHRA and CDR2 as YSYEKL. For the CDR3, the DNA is TGCGCCAGCAGCCGTCCCCTCCGGGGGGCTTACAATGAGCAGTTCTTC. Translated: CASSRPLRGAYNEQFF.

The CDR3 bases are TGTGCCAGCAGTGTGTTCCCGACAGGGGCCTCTGGGGCCAACGTCCTGACTTTC. Its translation: CASSVFPTGASGANVLTF. The chain employs TRBV2 and TRBJ2-6, with 8 positions matching TRBD1. The V gene end was trimmed by 4 bases and the J gene end by 0 bases; junction bases not matched to a gene: 8. The CDR3 has 18 amino acids. CDR1 is SNHLY, CDR2 FYNNEI, per germline.

The CDR3: CASSLRTGVGGNTIYF. The CDR3, as DNA: TGTGCCAGCAGCTTAAGGACAGGGGTTGGTGGAAACACCATATATTTT. The V call is TRBV7-2, the J call TRBJ1-3, with TRBD1 identical over 9 bases. Looked up from germline, CDR1 is SGHTA and CDR2 is FQGNSA. This CDR3 spans 16 amino acids. The V and J ends lost 2 bases and 3 bases, in that order; junction bases with no gene match: 5. The entire variable domain, with the rest obtained from reference TRBV7-2 and TRBJ1-3, is as follows: GAGVSQSPSNKVTEKGKDVELRCDPISGHTALYWYRQSLGQGLEFLIYFQGNSAPDKSGLPSDRFSAERTGGSVSTLTIQRTQQEDSAVYLCASSLRTGVGGNTIYFGEGSWLTVV.

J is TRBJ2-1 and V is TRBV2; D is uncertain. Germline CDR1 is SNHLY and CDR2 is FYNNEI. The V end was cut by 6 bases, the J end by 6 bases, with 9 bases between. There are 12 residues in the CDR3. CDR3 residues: CASRRGGNEQFF. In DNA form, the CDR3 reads TGTGCCAGCAGGCGAGGTGGCAATGAGCAGTTCTTC.

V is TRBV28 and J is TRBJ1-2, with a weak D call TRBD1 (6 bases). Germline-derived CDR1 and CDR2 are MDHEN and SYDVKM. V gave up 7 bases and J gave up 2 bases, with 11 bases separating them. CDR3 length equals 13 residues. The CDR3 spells CASTLTGNYGYTF. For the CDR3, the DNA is TGTGCCAGCACCCTTACAGGGAACTATGGCTACACCTTC.

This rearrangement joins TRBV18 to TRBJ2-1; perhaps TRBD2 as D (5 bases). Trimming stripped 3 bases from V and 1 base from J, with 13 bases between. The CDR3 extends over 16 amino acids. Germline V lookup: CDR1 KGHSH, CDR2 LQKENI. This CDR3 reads CASSPSTSFSYNEQFF. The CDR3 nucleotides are TGTGCCAGCTCACCCTCTACTAGTTTTTCCTACAATGAGCAGTTCTTC.

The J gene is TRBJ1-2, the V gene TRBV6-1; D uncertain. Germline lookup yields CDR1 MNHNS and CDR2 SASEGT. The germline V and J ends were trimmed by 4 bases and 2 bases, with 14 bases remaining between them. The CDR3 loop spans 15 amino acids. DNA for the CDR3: TGTGCCAGCAGTGTCGAGGGTGCTGAGAACTATGGCTACACCTTC. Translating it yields CASSVEGAENYGYTF.

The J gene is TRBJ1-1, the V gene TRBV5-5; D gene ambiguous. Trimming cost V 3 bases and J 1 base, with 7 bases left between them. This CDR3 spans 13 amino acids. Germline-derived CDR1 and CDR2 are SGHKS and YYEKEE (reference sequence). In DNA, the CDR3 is TGTGCCAGCAGCTACAACCGGAACACTGAAGCTTTCTTT. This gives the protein CASSYNRNTEAFF.

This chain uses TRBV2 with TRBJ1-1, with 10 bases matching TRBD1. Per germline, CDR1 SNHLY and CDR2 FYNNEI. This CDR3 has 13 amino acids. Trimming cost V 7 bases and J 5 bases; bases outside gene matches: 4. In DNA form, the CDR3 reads TGTGCCAGCACCGGGACAGGGGTTACTGAAGCTTTCTTT. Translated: CASTGTGVTEAFF.

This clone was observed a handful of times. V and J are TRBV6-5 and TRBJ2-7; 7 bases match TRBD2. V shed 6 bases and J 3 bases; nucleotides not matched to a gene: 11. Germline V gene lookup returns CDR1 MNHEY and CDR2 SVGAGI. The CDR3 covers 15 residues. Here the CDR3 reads CASRPGFGGGYEQYF. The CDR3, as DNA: TGTGCCAGCAGACCGGGTTTCGGCGGGGGCTACGAGCAGTACTTC.

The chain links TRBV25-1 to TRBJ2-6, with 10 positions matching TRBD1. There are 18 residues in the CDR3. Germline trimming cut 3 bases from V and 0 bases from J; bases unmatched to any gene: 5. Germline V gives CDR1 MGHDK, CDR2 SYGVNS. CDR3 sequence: CASSERDRGLSGANVLTF. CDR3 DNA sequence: TGTGCCAGCAGTGAGAGGGACAGGGGTCTCTCTGGGGCCAACGTCCTGACTTTC.

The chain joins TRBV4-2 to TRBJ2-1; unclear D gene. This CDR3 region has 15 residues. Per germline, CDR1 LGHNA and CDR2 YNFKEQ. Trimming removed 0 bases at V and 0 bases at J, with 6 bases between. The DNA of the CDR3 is TGTGCCAGCAGCCAAGACCTGAGCTCCTACAATGAGCAGTTCTTC. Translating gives CASSQDLSSYNEQFF.

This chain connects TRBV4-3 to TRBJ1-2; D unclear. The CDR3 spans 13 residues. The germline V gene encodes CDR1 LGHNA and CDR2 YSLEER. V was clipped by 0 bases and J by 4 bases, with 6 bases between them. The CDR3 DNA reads TGCGCCAGCAGCCAAGAGGCCAGCTATGGCTACACCTTC. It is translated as CASSQEASYGYTF.

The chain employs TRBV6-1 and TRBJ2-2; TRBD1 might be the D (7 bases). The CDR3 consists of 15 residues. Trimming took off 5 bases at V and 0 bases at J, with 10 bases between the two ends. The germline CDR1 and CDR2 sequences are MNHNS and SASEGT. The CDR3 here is CASSQGGANTGELFF. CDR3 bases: TGTGCCAGCAGTCAGGGGGGCGCGAACACCGGGGAGCTGTTTTTT.

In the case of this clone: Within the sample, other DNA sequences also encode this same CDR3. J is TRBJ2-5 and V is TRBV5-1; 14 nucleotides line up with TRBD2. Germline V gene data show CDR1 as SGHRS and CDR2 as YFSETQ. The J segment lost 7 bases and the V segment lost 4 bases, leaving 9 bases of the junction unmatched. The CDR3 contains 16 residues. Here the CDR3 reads CASSTTSGGDGGTQYF. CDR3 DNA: TGCGCCAGCAGCACGACTAGCGGGGGGGACGGCGGGACCCAGTACTTC.